These 2 T cell receptor beta chains came from one sample sequenced in a study of blood T cell repertoires in COVID-19. Assay used: immunoSEQ multiplex PCR; TCRdb lists only in-frame clones, some missing. In the table there are approximately 240,000 clones, about 90% of which are singletons. The sequenced sample was PBMCs or T cells enriched from blood (not recorded which). Receptor source: a woman aged 30 to 39 with acute COVID-19.

The gene calls are TRBV3-1 (or the pseudogene TRBV3-2) and TRBJ2-5; no clear D gene. Germline-derived CDR1 and CDR2 are LGHDT and YNNKEL (reference sequence). Deletions cut 4 bases from V and 2 bases from J, with 2 bases between. The length of the CDR3 is 11 residues. The CDR3 is CASSLQETQYF. The CDR3 DNA reads TGTGCCAGCAGCCTACAAGAGACCCAGTACTTC.

The rearrangement joins TRBV5-1 to TRBJ1-2, with D possibly being TRBD1 (5 bases). This CDR3 has 14 residues. The germline gives CDR1 SGHRS, CDR2 YFSETQ. V lost 4 bases, J lost 4 bases, and 14 bases lay in between. In nucleotides, the CDR3 is TGCGCCAGCAGCACCCGGACGGGACTCTATGGCTACACCTTC. This gives the protein CASSTRTGLYGYTF.